This passage covers 22 T cell receptor beta chains from one sample sequenced in a study of T-cell reconstitution after alpha-beta-depleted transplantation in children. Unique molecular identifiers were incorporated during preparation of the TCRbeta library. TCRdb fed the PCR reads into MiXCR, producing one record per CDR3 protein. Of 450,000 to 700,000 distinct CDR3 sequences in the sample, around 27% were seen once. The sequences come from PBMCs, collected before TCRalphabeta/CD19-depleted stem cell transplant. Receptor source: a boy under two years old with Wiskott-Aldrich syndrome, due to receive a stem cell transplant.

The J gene is TRBJ2-5, the V gene TRBV28, with 8 bases lining up with TRBD1. V was pared by 3 bases and J by 1 base, with 4 bases of the junction left unmatched. The CDR3 runs 15 residues. Germline CDR1 reads MDHEN; CDR2 reads SYDVKM. CDR3: CASSFGRGPQETQYF. The CDR3 DNA reads as TGTGCCAGCAGTTTCGGCAGGGGGCCCCAAGAGACCCAGTACTTC.

The V call is TRBV15, the J call TRBJ2-2, with 7 nucleotides matching TRBD1. CDR3 length: 16 amino acids. Germline CDR1 is LNHNV and CDR2 is YYDKDF (reference sequence). V lost 8 bases to trimming and J lost 6 bases; unmatched junction nucleotides: 15. The CDR3 coding sequence is TGTGCCACCGTGTATTTACAGGGGAATGTCGCCGGGGAGCTGTTTTTT. It is translated as CATVYLQGNVAGELFF.

V and J are TRBV5-1 and TRBJ2-7; no clear D gene. The V end was cut by 4 bases, the J end by 4 bases, with 18 bases between. There are 15 residues in the CDR3. Germline V gene data show CDR1 as SGHRS and CDR2 as YFSETQ. This CDR3 is CASSPIRAGSYEQYF. The CDR3 DNA sequence: TGCGCCAGCAGCCCGATACGGGCAGGAAGTTACGAGCAGTACTTC.

The chain is built from TRBV24-1 and TRBJ1-5, with 8 bases lining up with TRBD1. Trimming cost V 3 bases and J 6 bases; bases outside gene matches: 6. From germline, CDR1 is KGHDR and CDR2 SFDVKD. The CDR3 length is 15 residues. As DNA, the CDR3 is TGTGCCACCAGTGATCTCAGGGGGCGACGTCAGCCCCAGCATTTT. It yields the protein CATSDLRGRRQPQHF.

The chain couples TRBV10-3 to TRBJ2-5; TRBD2 matches 7 bases. Per germline, CDR1 ENHRY and CDR2 SYGVKD. The CDR3 length is 15 residues. V lost 0 bases and J lost 5; bases outside the gene matches: 6. CDR3 protein: CAISESTSVEETQYF. Written as DNA, the CDR3 is TGTGCCATCAGTGAGTCCACTAGCGTGGAGGAGACCCAGTACTTC.

In this sample, this clonotype turned up a few times. The rearrangement uses TRBV12-3 or TRBV12-4 and TRBJ2-1; TRBD2 matches 10 bases. Unmatched junction bases numbered 4, after V lost 2 bases and J lost 6 bases. The CDR3 has 15 amino acids. The CDR3 DNA sequence: TGTGCCAGCAGTTTAACTAGCGGGATCCCCAATGAGCAGTTCTTC. Amino acid sequence: CASSLTSGIPNEQFF.

The gene calls are TRBV5-1 and TRBJ2-5, with D tentatively TRBD2 (6 bases). CDR3 size: 13 residues. The ends were cut back, 8 bases at V and 0 bases at J, with 11 bases in the middle. Germline V CDR1 and CDR2: SGHRS, YFSETQ. CDR3 coding DNA: TGCGCCAGTCGGAGGGGAGACCAAGAGACCCAGTACTTC. Protein product: CASRRGDQETQYF.

V is TRBV25-1 and J is TRBJ1-2; perhaps TRBD1 as D (6 bases). The germline V gene encodes CDR1 MGHDK and CDR2 SYGVNS. The CDR3 has 14 amino acids. The V end was cut by 3 bases, the J end by 6 bases, with 14 bases between. The CDR3 coding sequence is TGTGCCAGCAGTGAGGGGGCGGGCCGGCATGGCTACACCTTC. Residues: CASSEGAGRHGYTF.

The chain couples TRBV20-1 to TRBJ2-1, with 8 bases that match TRBD1. CDR1 and CDR2 (germline): DFQATT, SNEGSKA (reference sequence). The trim removed 0 bases at V and 4 bases at J, leaving 11 bases unmatched. The CDR3 contains 17 residues. CDR3 sequence reads: CSARDGTGRGQYNEQFF. CDR3 DNA sequence: TGCAGTGCTAGAGATGGGACAGGACGGGGTCAGTACAATGAGCAGTTCTTC.

The chain employs TRBV5-1 and TRBJ1-1; D may be TRBD1 (5 bases). This CDR3 contains 15 residues. Trimming took 4 bases from V and 5 from J, leaving 18 bases between them. Looked up from germline, CDR1 is SGHRS and CDR2 is YFSETQ. The CDR3 DNA reads as TGCGCCAGCAGCCCTCAGGCATGGGGGGTAACTGAAGCTTTCTTT. It translates to CASSPQAWGVTEAFF.

The rearrangement links TRBV15 to TRBJ2-5, with TRBD1 matching over 9 bases. The ends lost 5 bases at V and 4 bases at J; junction bases unmatched: 8. CDR3 length: 15 residues. Germline CDR1 and CDR2: LNHNV and YYDKDF (reference sequence). Here the CDR3 reads CATSAEPDRGETQYF. The CDR3 DNA is TGTGCCACCAGCGCAGAACCGGACAGGGGAGAGACCCAGTACTTC.

The genes are TRBV20-1 and TRBJ2-4; TRBD2 agrees at 8 bases. Losses at the gene ends were 3 bases for V and 0 bases for J; bases not matched to a gene: 4. CDR1 and CDR2 (germline): DFQATT, SNEGSKA (reference sequence). This CDR3 has 15 residues. The CDR3 nucleotides are TGCAGTGCTAGCCTAGCGGGTTTAGCCAAAAACATTCAGTACTTC. This translates into CSASLAGLAKNIQYF.

The chain links TRBV6-1 to TRBJ1-5, with D unresolved. There are 15 residues in the CDR3. V lost 0 bases, J lost 1 base, and 7 bases lay in between. Germline V CDR1 and CDR2: MNHNS, SASEGT. In DNA form, the CDR3 reads TGTGCCAGCAGTGAAGCTGGGGTGAGCAATCAGCCCCAGCATTTT. Protein sequence: CASSEAGVSNQPQHF.

The chain joins TRBV20-1 to TRBJ2-3; D unclear. The CDR3 is 12 amino acids. Trimming shortened V by 3 bases and J by 6 bases, and 10 bases separated the two germline ends. The V gene's germline CDR1 is DFQATT and CDR2 SNEGSKA (reference sequence). The CDR3 DNA sequence: TGCAGTGCTAGCATGCGTGGGGATACGCAGTATTTT. Protein: CSASMRGDTQYF.

The chain couples TRBV9 to TRBJ2-3; TRBD2 matches 7 bases. There are 16 residues in the CDR3. CDR1 SGDLS and CDR2 YYNGEE come from the germline V gene. V was clipped by 4 bases and J by 5 bases; unmatched bases: 13. CDR3 sequence reads: CASSPPGGGPLDTQYF. CDR3 DNA sequence: TGTGCCAGCAGCCCCCCTGGGGGAGGGCCGCTAGATACGCAGTATTTT. Combining the CDR3 with reference TRBV9 and TRBJ2-3 gives the whole variable domain DSGVTQTPKHLITATGQRVTLRCSPRSGDLSVYWYQQSLDQGLQFLIQYYNGEERAKGNILERFSAQQFPDLHSELNLSSLELGDSALYFCASSPPGGGPLDTQYFGPGTRLTVL.

In this sample, this clonotype turned up a few times. V and J are TRBV12-3 or TRBV12-4 and TRBJ2-5; the D gene is possibly TRBD2 (6 bases). The CDR3 totals 17 residues. Trimming shortened V by 7 bases and J by 3 bases, and 24 bases separated the two germline ends. The CDR3 nucleotides are TGTGCCAGCACCCTAGCCCTTAGCGGCACCTTAAAAGAGACCCAGTACTTC. Its translation: CASTLALSGTLKETQYF.

The CDR3 sequence is CASRNPGQGAVDTQYF. The CDR3, as DNA: TGTGCCAGTAGGAACCCGGGACAGGGGGCCGTGGATACGCAGTATTTT. J is TRBJ2-3 and V is TRBV6-1; 12 bases map to TRBD1. V dropped 9 bases and J dropped 6; count of bases not matched to a gene: 13. The CDR3 is 16 amino acids. Germline V CDR1 and CDR2: MNHNS, SASEGT.

The chain employs TRBV5-1 and TRBJ2-1; D possibly corresponds to TRBD2 (5 bases). This CDR3 is built from 15 residues. Germline CDR1 is SGHRS and CDR2 is YFSETQ. The ends were cut back, 0 bases at V and 2 bases at J, with 9 bases in the middle. The CDR3 sequence is CASSLALTTYNEQFF. Written as DNA, the CDR3 is TGCGCCAGCAGCTTGGCCTTGACTACCTACAATGAGCAGTTCTTC.

This clonotype has only a few counts. This sequence joins TRBV4-2 and TRBJ2-2; 14 bases are a match to TRBD2. CDR1 LGHNA and CDR2 YNFKEQ come from the germline V gene. The ends lost 1 base at V and 6 bases at J; junction bases unmatched: 7. The CDR3 has 18 amino acids. The CDR3 DNA follows: TGTGCCAGCAGCCAAGGACTAGCGGGAGGGCCGGGGGCCGGGGAGCTGTTTTTT. Amino acids: CASSQGLAGGPGAGELFF.

The chain is built from TRBV20-1 and TRBJ2-1; 14 bases map to TRBD2. V lost 7 bases, J lost 0 bases, and 8 bases stayed unmatched. Germline V gene data show CDR1 as DFQATT and CDR2 as SNEGSKA (reference sequence). CDR3 size: 17 residues. CDR3 bases: TGCAGTGGGACTAGCGGGAGGTACCCCAGCTCCTACAATGAGCAGTTCTTC. Protein: CSGTSGRYPSSYNEQFF.

The chain combines TRBV24-1 with TRBJ2-3; 9 bases are shared with TRBD1. The CDR3 has 16 residues. Per germline, CDR1 KGHDR and CDR2 SFDVKD. V lost 2 bases to trimming and J lost 6 bases; unmatched junction nucleotides: 8. The DNA for the CDR3 is TGTGCCACCAGTGATTCGGGTCCAGGGACAGGGGATACGCAGTATTTT. This gives the protein CATSDSGPGTGDTQYF.

The chain links TRBV5-1 to TRBJ2-2; possible D gene TRBD2, 5 bases. V lost 0 bases to trimming and J lost 2 bases, with 8 bases between them. The CDR3 runs 15 residues. Looked up from germline, CDR1 is SGHRS and CDR2 is YFSETQ. CDR3 sequence: CASSLGTYNTGELFF. The CDR3 DNA reads TGCGCCAGCAGCTTGGGGACTTACAACACCGGGGAGCTGTTTTTT.